The 21 T cell receptor beta chains in this list originate from one sample, sequenced in a study of shared clonotypes between healthy human individuals. Here immunoSEQ multiplex PCR was the method, and the copy in TCRdb shows in-frame clones only, minus some. The table lists about 960,000 clones, over 60% of them singletons. Sample: memory CD4+ T cells sorted from blood. The subset here: CD45RA-negative fraction. These receptors all come from a man between 18 and 29 years old in good health.

The CDR3 loop reads CASSLGAGWNTEAFF. The CDR3 DNA reads as TGTGCCAGCAGCTTAGGGGCAGGCTGGAACACTGAAGCTTTCTTT. J is TRBJ1-1 and V is TRBV7-2; D gene unclear. CDR3 length: 15 residues. Deletions cut 1 base from V and 1 base from J, with 10 bases between. Germline V CDR1 and CDR2: SGHTA, FQGNSA.

The chain combines TRBV6-5 with TRBJ2-1; 9 bases line up with TRBD1. CDR1 and CDR2 from the germline V gene are MNHEY and SVGAGI. Trimming removed 0 bases from V and 9 bases from J; junction bases left unmatched: 3. This CDR3 region has 14 residues. The chain's CDR3 is CASSYSTGGGEQFF. The CDR3 DNA reads as TGTGCCAGCAGTTACTCAACAGGGGGCGGTGAGCAGTTCTTC.

This sequence joins TRBV7-9 and TRBJ2-2; 8 positions match TRBD2. V lost 5 bases and J lost 4; bases outside the gene matches: 9. This CDR3 is 16 amino acids long. CDR1 and CDR2 from the germline V gene are SEHNR and FQNEAQ (reference sequence). The CDR3 sequence is CASSLATSAGTGELFF. Written as DNA, the CDR3 is TGTGCCAGCAGCCTCGCGACTAGCGCTGGCACCGGGGAGCTGTTTTTT.

The V call is TRBV19, the J call TRBJ2-7; TRBD1 matches at 10 bases. The CDR3 has 15 residues. Germline V gene lookup returns CDR1 LNHDA and CDR2 SQIVND (reference sequence). V lost 4 bases and J lost 3; bases outside the gene matches: 6. This chain's CDR3 is CASSRTGTGVYEQYF. The DNA of the CDR3 is TGTGCCAGTAGTAGAACCGGGACAGGGGTCTACGAGCAGTACTTC.

V usage is TRBV7-9 and J usage is TRBJ1-1; 9 bases map to TRBD1. CDR3 length: 14 residues. Germline V gene data show CDR1 as SEHNR and CDR2 as FQNEAQ (reference sequence). The trim removed 5 bases at V and 6 bases at J, leaving 7 bases unmatched. CDR3 region: CASSMGQGEAEAFF. For the CDR3, the DNA is TGTGCCAGCAGCATGGGACAGGGCGAAGCTGAAGCTTTCTTT.

The CDR3, as DNA: TGCGCCAGCAGCTTGGATGACAGGGTTGAGCAGTACTTC. Encoded protein: CASSLDDRVEQYF. The chain is built from TRBV5-1 and TRBJ2-7; 7 bases align to TRBD1. The CDR3 is 13 amino acids. Looked up from germline, CDR1 is SGHRS and CDR2 is YFSETQ. Losses at the gene ends were 0 bases for V and 7 bases for J; bases not matched to a gene: 4.

This clone was counted only a few times. The V call is TRBV19, the J call TRBJ1-2; TRBD1 aligns across 7 bases. Germline lookup yields CDR1 LNHDA and CDR2 SQIVND (reference sequence). V shed 4 bases, J shed 4 bases, and the junction held 6 bases outside the gene matches. The CDR3 consists of 14 residues. As DNA, the CDR3 is TGTGCCAGTAGTAAGGGCCGGGACAGCTATGGCTACACCTTC. As protein: CASSKGRDSYGYTF.

In the case of this clone: The sample holds other DNA sequences that translate to the same CDR3. The rearrangement links TRBV18 to TRBJ2-2; no reliable D call. Germline V CDR1 and CDR2: KGHSH, LQKENI. Trimming left V 3 bases short and J 1 base short, with 0 bases between. This CDR3 is 12 amino acids long. The CDR3 sequence: CASSPNTGELFF. DNA of the CDR3: TGTGCCAGCTCACCGAACACCGGGGAGCTGTTTTTT.

This rearrangement joins TRBV6-6 to TRBJ2-1; D possibly uses TRBD1 or TRBD2 (5 bases each). Trimming stripped 2 bases from V and 8 bases from J, with 16 bases between. CDR1 and CDR2 from the germline V gene are MNHNY and SVGAGI (reference sequence). CDR3 length: 15 amino acids. Here the CDR3 reads CASSYPGRGDYEQFF. The CDR3 DNA follows: TGTGCCAGCAGTTACCCCGGACGGGGCGATTATGAGCAGTTCTTC.

The V call is TRBV19, the J call TRBJ1-4; D is unresolved. The CDR3 has 14 amino acids. The germline gives CDR1 LNHDA, CDR2 SQIVND (reference sequence). V shed 3 bases and J shed 3 bases, with 8 bases lying between them. CDR3 region: CASSISTANEKLFF. Here the CDR3 DNA reads TGTGCCAGTAGTATCAGTACAGCTAATGAAAAACTGTTTTTT.

The chain carries TRBV6-5 and TRBJ2-2; D is possibly TRBD2 (5 bases). This CDR3 is built from 14 residues. The germline CDR1 and CDR2 sequences are MNHEY and SVGAGI. V dropped 6 bases and J dropped 0 bases, with 8 bases sitting between them. CDR3 in amino acids: CASRRDANTGELFF. The DNA for the CDR3 is TGTGCCAGCAGACGGGATGCGAACACCGGGGAGCTGTTTTTT.

V is TRBV2 and J is TRBJ2-1, with unresolved D. CDR1 is SNHLY, CDR2 FYNNEI, per germline. The CDR3 is 14 residues long. The germline V and J ends were trimmed by 6 bases and 3 bases, with 12 bases remaining between them. The CDR3 reads CASSPSSYYNEQFF. CDR3 bases: TGTGCCAGCAGCCCTTCCTCCTACTACAATGAGCAGTTCTTC.

This sequence joins TRBV5-1 and TRBJ2-1; 10 positions match TRBD2. The CDR3 totals 16 residues. CDR1 SGHRS and CDR2 YFSETQ come from the germline V gene. V shed 2 bases, J shed 0 bases, and the junction held 2 bases outside the gene matches. The CDR3 DNA follows: TGCGCCAGCAGCTTCGCTAGCGGGAGCTCCTACAATGAGCAGTTCTTC. The encoded protein is CASSFASGSSYNEQFF. Drawing the rest from reference TRBV5-1 and TRBJ2-1, the complete variable domain is KAGVTQTPRYLIKTRGQQVTLSCSPISGHRSVSWYQQTPGQGLQFLFEYFSETQRNKGNFPGRFSGRQFSNSRSEMNVSTLELGDSALYLCASSFASGSSYNEQFFGPGTRLTVL.

About this clone itself: At one of its ends the junction is not consistent with the germline gene, which may arise from a read error. This chain uses TRBV2 with TRBJ2-7; no clear D gene. Germline V CDR1 and CDR2: SNHLY, FYNNEI. The CDR3 contains 12 residues. CDR3 region: CASREARYEQYF. The DNA for the CDR3 is TGTGCCAGCAGGGAAGCGAGATACGAGCAGTACTTC.

The chain has TRBV27 and TRBJ1-4, with 9 bases that match TRBD1. This CDR3 contains 16 residues. V was pared by 2 bases and J by 5 bases, with 6 bases of the junction left unmatched. Germline-derived CDR1 and CDR2 are MNHEY and SMNVEV (reference sequence). CDR3 DNA sequence: TGTGCCAGCAGTTTACCACGGGGGACAGGGAATGAAAAACTGTTTTTT. Protein: CASSLPRGTGNEKLFF.

V is TRBV6-5 and J is TRBJ2-7; maybe TRBD2 (7 bases). This CDR3 has 13 residues. From germline, CDR1 is MNHEY and CDR2 SVGAGI. V was pared by 8 bases and J by 1 base, with 12 bases between. The CDR3 DNA reads as TGTGCCAGCCAAAGGGGGGGTTCCTACGAGCAGTACTTC. Translation gives CASQRGGSYEQYF.

The chain couples TRBV2 to TRBJ2-2; D remains unclear. The CDR3 is made up of 13 amino acids. V was trimmed by 5 bases and J by 4 bases, leaving 8 bases between them. Per the germline V gene, CDR1 is SNHLY and CDR2 is FYNNEI. Written as DNA, the CDR3 is TGTGCCAGCAGTTCGATCCCCACCGGGGAGCTGTTTTTT. This codes for CASSSIPTGELFF.

The chain combines TRBV23-1 with TRBJ2-3, with 9 positions matching TRBD2. TRBV23-1 is an ORF; its function is uncertain. CDR3 length: 18 amino acids. The V and J ends lost 1 base and 4 bases, in that order; junction bases with no gene match: 12. The CDR3 spells CASSQFVFSGSISDTQYF. The CDR3 nucleotides read TGCGCCAGCAGTCAATTTGTTTTTAGCGGGAGTATATCAGATACGCAGTATTTT.

Worth noting for this clone: The sample holds other DNA sequences that translate to the same CDR3. The chain employs TRBV11-2 and TRBJ2-5, with TRBD1 identical over 8 bases. Germline CDR1 SGHAT, CDR2 FQNNGV. The CDR3 extends over 13 amino acids. The V segment lost 1 base and the J segment 5 bases; nucleotides outside the gene matches: 0. The CDR3 region has the DNA TGTGCCAGCAGCTTAGCAGGGGGCGAGACCCAGTACTTC. As protein: CASSLAGGETQYF.

Remarks on this clone: This probably arose from a read error, given a far larger clone one base away. The chain employs TRBV5-8 and TRBJ1-1, with no clear D. CDR1 SGHTS and CDR2 YDEGEE come from the germline V gene. Trimming stripped 0 bases from V and 1 base from J, with 4 bases between. The CDR3 is 13 amino acids. The chain's CDR3 is CASSLGGNTEAFF. The CDR3 DNA sequence: TGTGCCAGCAGCTTGGGCGGGAACACTGAAGCTTTCTTT.

The V call is TRBV6-1, the J call TRBJ2-2; 12 nucleotides match TRBD2. The J segment lost 7 bases and the V segment lost 4 bases, leaving 13 bases of the junction unmatched. Germline lookup yields CDR1 MNHNS and CDR2 SASEGT. The CDR3 extends over 18 amino acids. CDR3 nucleotide sequence: TGTGCCAGCAGTGCCCCGACTAGCGGGAGCGCTATTGTCGGGGAGCTGTTTTTT. Protein sequence: CASSAPTSGSAIVGELFF.